The TCR beta chain under discussion was sequenced for a study of sequential checkpoint blockade in melanoma. Study summary: After both sequences, patients received maintenance nivolumab. After nivolumab or ipilimumab alone, about 20 patients had week-13 rebiopsies.

Produced via immunoSEQ multiplex PCR; TCRdb's table is partial and in-frame only. The data hold some 40,000 clones, with roughly 32% observed a single time. This CDR3 is 16 amino acids long. Germline CDR1 reads MNHGY; CDR2 reads SAAAGT. The V gene lost 5 bases and the J gene lost 0 bases, with 17 bases spanning the gap. Study-wide results and limits: For nivolumab-first patients, baseline tumor clonality was associated with response.

This clone has a handful of counts. Its antigen remains unknown. Treatment of the sample: randomized to nivolumab then ipilimumab (arm A) or the reverse (arm B). Patients had received no earlier DNA-damaging chemotherapy. The rearrangement joins TRBV6-8 to TRBJ2-7; maybe TRBD2 (6 bases). The TCR was taken from a human donor with melanoma. The material sequenced was tumor tissue (inferred from file names), taken from a patient given nivolumab and ipilimumab in sequence. DNA of the CDR3: TGTGCCAGCAGTCCCAGAAGGGGACTGTCCTCCTACGAGCAGTACTTC. It encodes CASSPRRGLSSYEQYF.